This T cell receptor (beta chain) was retrieved from a study of blood T cell repertoires in COVID-19. The wider study: Sources were T cells, B-cell-depleted T cells, or PBMCs; the material itself was cDNA or gDNA.

Clones were read by immunoSEQ multiplex PCR, and TCRdb kept only the in-frame ones, dropping some. Here the sample spans 150,000 to 200,000 clones, 82% being singletons. Germline V gene data show CDR1 as SNHLY and CDR2 as FYNNEI. The CDR3 has 12 residues. V was cut by 2 bases and J by 2 bases, with 4 bases left in between. Source material: peripheral blood. This sequence was found in a woman between 35 and 50 years old with COVID-19, enrolled during active disease. V usage is TRBV2 and J usage is TRBJ2-7; D is ambiguous. The CDR3, as DNA: TGTGCCAGCAGTGAATTCACCTACGAGCAGTACGTC. Protein product: CASSEFTYEQYV.